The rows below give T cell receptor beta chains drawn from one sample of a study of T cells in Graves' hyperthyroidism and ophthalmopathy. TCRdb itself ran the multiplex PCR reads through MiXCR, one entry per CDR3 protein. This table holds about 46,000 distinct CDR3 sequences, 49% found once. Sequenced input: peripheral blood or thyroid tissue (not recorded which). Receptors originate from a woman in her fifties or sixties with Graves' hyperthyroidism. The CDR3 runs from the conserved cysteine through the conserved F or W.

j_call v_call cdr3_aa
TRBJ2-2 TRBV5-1 CASSLSAASTGELFF
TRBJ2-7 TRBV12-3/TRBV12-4 CASSSSLNEQYF
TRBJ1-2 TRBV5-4 CASSLDLDGYTF
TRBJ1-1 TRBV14 CASSQWLDTEAFF
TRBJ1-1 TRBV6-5 CASRSTGTEAFF
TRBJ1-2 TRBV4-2 CASSQERQGARGYTF
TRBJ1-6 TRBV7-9 CASTLGRDHSPLHF
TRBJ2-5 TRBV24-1 CTTSEGSPGETQYF
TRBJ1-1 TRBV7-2 CASSSQTGPSEAFF
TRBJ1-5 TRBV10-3 CAIRAAGETNSNQPQHF
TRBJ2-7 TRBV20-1 CSARGRDRVRSYEQYF
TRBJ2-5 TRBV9 CASSVGTSGRQTQYF
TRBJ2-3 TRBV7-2 CASSLAHAGGQGAQYF
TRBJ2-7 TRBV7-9 CASSASGRNYEQYF
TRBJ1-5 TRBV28 CASTTRGQPQHF
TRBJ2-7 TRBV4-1 CASSPYDQGDEQYF